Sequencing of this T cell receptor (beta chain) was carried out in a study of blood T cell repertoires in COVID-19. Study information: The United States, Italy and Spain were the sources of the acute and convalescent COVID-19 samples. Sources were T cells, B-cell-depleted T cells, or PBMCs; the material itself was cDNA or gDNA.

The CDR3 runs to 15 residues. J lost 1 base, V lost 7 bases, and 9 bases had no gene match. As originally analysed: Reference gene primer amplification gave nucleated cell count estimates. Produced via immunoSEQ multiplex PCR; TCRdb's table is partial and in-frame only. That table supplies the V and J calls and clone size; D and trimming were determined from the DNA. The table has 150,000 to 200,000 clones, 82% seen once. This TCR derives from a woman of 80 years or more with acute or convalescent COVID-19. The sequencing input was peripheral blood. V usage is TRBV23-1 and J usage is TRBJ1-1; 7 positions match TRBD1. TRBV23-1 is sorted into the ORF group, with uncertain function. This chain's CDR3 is CASTLQGTPNTEAFF. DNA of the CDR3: TGCGCCAGCACCCTACAGGGGACACCGAACACTGAAGCTTTCTTT.